These 16 T cell receptor beta chains originate from one sample sequenced in a study of T cell responses to AZD1222 COVID-19 vaccine. Sequencing was performed with immunoSEQ multiplex PCR; in TCRdb, only in-frame clones are kept and a portion is missing. This sample has some 83,000 clones; about 90% occur once, and the top ten carry 5.7%. Specimen: peripheral blood, collected on day 0 of AZD1222 vaccination. The receptor source for this set is an adult in good health.

The chain has TRBV19 and TRBJ1-2; no clear D. Between the trimmed V and J ends, which lost 6 bases and 6 bases, there was a span of 11 bases. Germline CDR1 and CDR2: LNHDA and SQIVND (reference sequence). The CDR3 covers 12 residues. CDR3 residues: CASSMRVNGYTF. The DNA of the CDR3 is TGTGCCAGTAGCATGAGGGTAAATGGCTACACCTTC.

The CDR3, as DNA: TGTGCCAGCAGTTACCGGGCCTCGAGAGGGGAGACCCAGTACTTC. This translates into CASSYRASRGETQYF. The chain employs TRBV27 and TRBJ2-5; tentatively, D is TRBD2 (5 bases). The length of the CDR3 is 15 residues. V was shortened by 4 bases and J by 5 bases, with 17 bases between the two germline ends. Germline V gene data show CDR1 as MNHEY and CDR2 as SMNVEV (reference sequence).

The chain links TRBV30 to TRBJ2-7, with D perhaps TRBD2 (5 bases). The germline V gene encodes CDR1 GTSNPN and CDR2 SVGIG (reference sequence). The CDR3 totals 13 residues. V dropped 0 bases and J dropped 5 bases, with 11 bases sitting between them. In nucleotides, the CDR3 is TGTGCCTGGAGTGTACTTTCCGGGGACGAGCAGTACTTC. This translates into CAWSVLSGDEQYF. The full variable domain, rest sourced from reference TRBV30 and TRBJ2-7, is SQTIHQWPATLVQPVGSPLSLECTVEGTSNPNLYWYRQAAGRGLQLLFYSVGIGQISSEVPQNLSASRPQDRQFILSSKKLLLSDSGFYLCAWSVLSGDEQYFGPGTRLTVT.

A single count supports this clone. The gene calls are TRBV7-9 and TRBJ1-5, with D possibly TRBD1 on 5 matching bases. The CDR3 totals 16 residues. Trimming cost V 5 bases and J 4 bases, with 18 bases left between them. Germline loops: CDR1 SEHNR, CDR2 FQNEAQ (reference sequence). CDR3 coding DNA: TGTGCCAGCAGCCGCCGGGACGGATTATTGAATCAGCCCCAGCATTTT. Its translation: CASSRRDGLLNQPQHF. Filled out from reference TRBV7-9 and TRBJ1-5, the complete variable domain reads DTGVSQNPRHKITKRGQNVTFRCDPISEHNRLYWYRQTLGQGPEFLTYFQNEAQLEKSRLLSDRFSAERPKGSFSTLEIQRTEQGDSAMYLCASSRRDGLLNQPQHFGDGTRLSIL.

The genes are TRBV5-5 and TRBJ2-2; tentative D call: TRBD1 (6 bases). CDR1 is SGHKS and CDR2 is YYEKEE in the germline V gene (reference sequence). This CDR3 spans 15 amino acids. Trimming pared 3 bases from V and 2 bases from J, leaving 11 bases between. The CDR3 region is CASSWGTLNTGELFF. CDR3 nucleotide sequence: TGTGCCAGCAGCTGGGGGACACTAAACACCGGGGAGCTGTTTTTT. Combining the CDR3 with reference TRBV5-5 and TRBJ2-2 gives the whole variable domain DAGVTQSPTHLIKTRGQQVTLRCSPISGHKSVSWYQQVLGQGPQFIFQYYEKEERGRGNFPDRFSARQFPNYSSELNVNALLLGDSALYLCASSWGTLNTGELFFGEGSRLTVL.

The rearrangement links TRBV27 to TRBJ1-5, with D hard to call. Germline V gives CDR1 MNHEY, CDR2 SMNVEV (reference sequence). Between the trimmed V and J ends, which lost 4 bases and 6 bases, there was a span of 13 bases. CDR3 size: 14 residues. The CDR3 spells CASSYGERGQPQHF. The CDR3 DNA is TGTGCCAGCAGTTACGGGGAACGGGGTCAGCCCCAGCATTTT.

V usage is TRBV6-5 and J usage is TRBJ2-3; D is undetermined. With 4 bases removed from V and 4 bases from J, the gap between germline ends came to 3 bases. Germline V lookup: CDR1 MNHEY, CDR2 SVGAGI. This CDR3 is built from 11 residues. CDR3 sequence: CASSSSDTQYF. CDR3 in DNA: TGTGCCAGCAGTTCATCAGATACGCAGTATTTT.

V is TRBV5-6 and J is TRBJ2-1; D is perhaps TRBD2 (6 bases). The V and J ends lost 3 bases and 4 bases respectively, with 14 bases between them. Germline CDR1 is SGHDT and CDR2 is YYEEEE. The CDR3 is made up of 15 amino acids. In DNA form, the CDR3 reads TGTGCCAGCAGCTACCTAGCGACGGTATACAATGAGCAGTTCTTC. Protein sequence: CASSYLATVYNEQFF.

This clone was counted once. The rearrangement uses TRBV30 and TRBJ2-7, with 10 bases aligning to TRBD2. The CDR3 runs 16 residues. From germline, CDR1 is GTSNPN and CDR2 SVGIG (reference sequence). V gave up 2 bases and J gave up 4 bases; unmatched junction bases: 11. Here the CDR3 reads CAWSNLLAGEGYEQYF. DNA for the CDR3: TGTGCCTGGAGTAACCTCCTAGCGGGGGAGGGATACGAGCAGTACTTC.

The CDR3 spells CASRHSVRDEAFF. The DNA of the CDR3 is TGTGCCAGCAGACATAGTGTCAGGGATGAGGCTTTCTTT. This chain uses TRBV28 with TRBJ1-1, with a tentative D call TRBD1 (5 bases). Trimming pared 6 bases from V and 11 bases from J, leaving 19 bases between. The germline V gene encodes CDR1 MDHEN and CDR2 SYDVKM. The CDR3 is 13 residues long. The whole variable domain, filled in from reference TRBV28 and TRBJ1-1, reads DVKVTQSSRYLVKRTGEKVFLECVQDMDHENMFWYRQDPGLGLRLIYFSYDVKMKEKGDIPEGYSVSREKKERFSLILESASTNQTSMYLCASRHSVRDEAFFGQGTRLTVV.

DNA of the CDR3: TGTGCCTGGAGTGCCAGGACTAGGCAGGGCTACACCTTC. Translation gives CAWSARTRQGYTF. This rearrangement joins TRBV30 to TRBJ1-2; the D is unclear. Between the trimmed V and J ends, which lost 1 base and 8 bases, there was a span of 14 bases. The CDR3 contains 13 residues. Germline CDR1 reads GTSNPN; CDR2 reads SVGIG (reference sequence).

The genes are TRBV9 and TRBJ2-3, with a tentative D call TRBD1 (6 bases). The CDR3 loop spans 16 amino acids. Looked up from germline, CDR1 is SGDLS and CDR2 is YYNGEE. Trimming removed 0 bases from V and 2 bases from J, with 13 bases in between. CDR3: CASSVAPGTFTDTQYF. The CDR3 DNA follows: TGTGCCAGCAGCGTAGCCCCCGGGACATTCACAGATACGCAGTATTTT.

This rearrangement joins TRBV7-3 to TRBJ1-1; 7 bases line up with TRBD1. The J segment lost 7 bases and the V segment lost 1 base, leaving 3 bases of the junction unmatched. CDR1 SGHTA and CDR2 FQGTGA come from the germline V gene. There are 13 residues in the CDR3. DNA for the CDR3: TGTGCCAGCAGCTTAAAACAGGGGATTGAAGCTTTCTTT. Amino acids: CASSLKQGIEAFF.

The V gene is TRBV18, the J gene TRBJ2-5; D perhaps matches TRBD1 (6 bases). This CDR3 spans 14 amino acids. Germline V gene data show CDR1 as KGHSH and CDR2 as LQKENI. V was clipped by 4 bases and J by 4 bases, with 13 bases between them. The CDR3 sequence: CASSQGQMGETQYF. In nucleotides, the CDR3 is TGTGCCAGCTCACAGGGACAAATGGGAGAGACCCAGTACTTC. The full variable domain, in which reference TRBV18 and TRBJ2-5 provide the parts outside the CDR3, is NAGVMQNPRHLVRRRGQEARLRCSPMKGHSHVYWYRQLPEEGLKFMVYLQKENIIDESGMPKERFSAEFPKEGPSILRIQQVVRGDSAAYFCASSQGQMGETQYFGPGTRLLVL.

The chain couples TRBV5-4 to TRBJ2-5; no clear D gene. V lost 6 bases and J lost 5, with 17 bases in between. CDR1 and CDR2 from the germline V gene are SGHNT and YYREEE (reference sequence). The CDR3 is 14 residues long. CDR3 sequence reads: CASNERSGRETQYF. CDR3 DNA sequence: TGTGCCAGCAACGAACGTTCGGGCAGGGAGACCCAGTACTTC.

The J gene is TRBJ1-5, the V gene TRBV10-3; maybe TRBD1 (5 bases). V was trimmed by 4 bases and J by 2 bases, leaving 9 bases between them. Germline CDR1 is ENHRY and CDR2 is SYGVKD. This CDR3 spans 14 amino acids. The CDR3 loop reads CAISGGGRNQPQHF. CDR3 sequence (DNA): TGTGCCATCAGTGGGGGGGGTCGCAATCAGCCCCAGCATTTT.